Below are 30 T cell receptor beta chains sequenced from a single sample in a study of Graves' ophthalmopathy and Graves' hyperthyroidism. RNA transcripts were the source from which TCR beta CDR3 regions were amplified. The workflow started with a first-round RT-PCR run with HTBI primers and then moved on to a second-round multiplex PCR. TCRdb fed the multiplex PCR reads into MiXCR, producing one record per CDR3 protein. The table includes around 400,000 distinct CDR3 sequences, approximately 20% detected once. Material for sequencing was peripheral blood. These receptor sequences come from a young woman with Graves' ophthalmopathy.

This clonotype was counted many times. V usage is TRBV6-5 and J usage is TRBJ2-6, with D possibly being TRBD1 (6 bases). V was pared by 5 bases and J by 0 bases, with 11 bases between. Per germline, CDR1 MNHEY and CDR2 SVGAGI. CDR3 length: 16 amino acids. CDR3 residues: CASSHGQISGANVLTF. The CDR3 DNA follows: TGTGCCAGCAGTCACGGACAGATCTCTGGGGCCAACGTCCTGACTTTC.

The J gene is TRBJ1-5, the V gene TRBV6-1, with D possibly TRBD1 on 6 matching bases. This CDR3 contains 14 residues. Germline V lookup: CDR1 MNHNS, CDR2 SASEGT. Trimming removed 5 bases at V and 6 bases at J, with 14 bases between. CDR3 sequence: CASSQQGGAQPQHF. The CDR3 bases are TGTGCCAGCAGTCAACAGGGTGGTGCTCAGCCCCAGCATTTT.

The chain has TRBV27 and TRBJ2-2; 8 bases line up with TRBD2. In germline, CDR1 is MNHEY, CDR2 SMNVEV (reference sequence). V shed 0 bases, J shed 7 bases, and the junction held 22 bases outside the gene matches. The CDR3 length is 21 residues. CDR3 amino acids: CASSLSKRPTTAGTSGGELFF. CDR3 DNA sequence: TGTGCCAGCAGTTTATCGAAGCGACCCACAACCGCCGGGACTAGTGGCGGGGAGCTGTTTTTT.

At least ten counts were recorded for this clonotype. This chain joins TRBV6-2 or TRBV6-3 and TRBJ1-1, with a tentative D call TRBD1 (5 bases). The CDR3 is made up of 16 amino acids. CDR1 is MNHEY and CDR2 is SVGEGT in the germline V gene. Trimming stripped 6 bases from V and 7 bases from J, with 24 bases between. CDR3 sequence (DNA): TGTGCCAGCAGGTCTGTTAGGGACGGCGTGACGGGTGAAGCTTTCTTT. It yields the protein CASRSVRDGVTGEAFF.

This clonotype has ten or more counts. This chain connects TRBV12-3 or TRBV12-4 to TRBJ2-2, with TRBD2 identical over 13 bases. The CDR3 extends over 15 amino acids. V was pared by 5 bases and J by 8 bases, with 5 bases of the junction left unmatched. The CDR3 here is CASSVGLAGVGELFF. CDR3 DNA: TGTGCCAGCAGTGTCGGACTAGCGGGAGTAGGGGAGCTGTTTTTT.

This clonotype was observed many times. The chain uses TRBV12-3 or TRBV12-4 and TRBJ1-3, with D possibly TRBD1 on 6 matching bases. With 4 bases removed from V and 8 bases from J, the gap between germline ends came to 18 bases. CDR3 length equals 15 residues. CDR3 coding DNA: TGTGCCAGCAGTTCATCGACAGGCGGTACGGACACCATATATTTT. Protein sequence: CASSSSTGGTDTIYF.

This clonotype was found a few times. V and J are TRBV7-2 and TRBJ2-2; weak D call: TRBD2 (6 bases). The germline V gene encodes CDR1 SGHTA and CDR2 FQGNSA. V was cut by 8 bases and J by 6 bases, with 16 bases left in between. This CDR3 is built from 14 residues. This CDR3 is CASGPRGPSGELFF. CDR3 in DNA: TGTGCCAGCGGACCGCGGGGTCCCTCCGGGGAGCTGTTTTTT.

At least ten counts were recorded for this clonotype. The gene calls are TRBV30 and TRBJ2-6, with D unresolved. CDR1 GTSNPN and CDR2 SVGIG come from the germline V gene (reference sequence). This CDR3 contains 13 residues. The V end lost 3 bases, the J end lost 2 bases, and 5 bases lay between the germline ends. In nucleotides, the CDR3 is TGTGCCTGGAGACTGGCTGGGGCCAACGTCCTGACTTTC. Translation: CAWRLAGANVLTF.

This clonotype has just a few counts. At one end the junction does not follow the germline gene, possibly because of a read error. This chain uses TRBV7-7 with TRBJ1-5, with TRBD1 as a possible D gene (6 bases). The CDR3 contains 18 residues. Germline V gene lookup returns CDR1 SSHAT and CDR2 FNYEAQ (reference sequence). For the CDR3, the DNA is TGTGCTAGCAGCTTACAGGGCGAGACCGGGGGCCTGAATCAGCCCCAGCATTTT. It is translated as CASSLQGETGGLNQPQHF.

In this sample, this clonotype turned up many times. This chain connects TRBV29-1 to TRBJ1-3; possibly TRBD1 for D (5 bases). Trimming pared 4 bases from V and 1 base from J, leaving 8 bases between. The CDR3 is made up of 13 amino acids. The V gene's germline CDR1 is SQVTM and CDR2 ANQGSEA. CDR3 in amino acids: CSVVSGSGNTIYF. DNA for the CDR3: TGCAGCGTTGTTTCAGGGTCTGGAAACACCATATATTTT.

The chain is built from TRBV11-2 and TRBJ1-2; TRBD1 aligns across 9 bases. This CDR3 region has 16 residues. The V gene end was trimmed by 2 bases and the J gene end by 3 bases; junction bases not matched to a gene: 7. CDR1 SGHAT and CDR2 FQNNGV come from the germline V gene. The CDR3 loop is CASSLLTGGVDYGYTF. The CDR3 nucleotides are TGTGCCAGCAGCTTATTAACAGGGGGCGTTGACTATGGCTACACCTTC.

This clonotype was observed many times. A read error may account for a junction end that differs from germline. CDR3 protein: CASSLGLSGNTIYF. CDR3 nucleotides: TGTGCCAGCAGCTTAGGCCTATCTGGAAACACCATATATTTT. V usage is TRBV5-1 and J usage is TRBJ1-3; no definite D call. Germline V gene sequence: CDR1 SGHRS, CDR2 YFSETQ. The CDR3 contains 14 residues.

This clonotype came up many times. The V call is TRBV20-1, the J call TRBJ2-5; 8 bases are a match to TRBD1. This CDR3 region has 13 residues. V lost 4 bases to trimming and J lost 7 bases; unmatched junction nucleotides: 8. Per germline, CDR1 DFQATT and CDR2 SNEGSKA (reference sequence). This chain's CDR3 is CSANVPGTGTQYF. The CDR3 DNA is TGCAGTGCTAACGTACCCGGGACAGGGACCCAGTACTTC.

This clonotype was detected many times. The chain is built from TRBV28 and TRBJ1-5, with D uncertain. This CDR3 region has 14 residues. With 3 bases removed from V and 4 bases from J, the gap between germline ends came to 10 bases. Germline CDR1 and CDR2: MDHEN and SYDVKM. The CDR3 region is CASSFRQLNQPQHF. CDR3 bases: TGTGCCAGCAGTTTTAGGCAACTGAATCAGCCCCAGCATTTT.

This clonotype was counted many times. The V call is TRBV27, the J call TRBJ2-7; TRBD1 matches 9 bases. Per germline, CDR1 MNHEY and CDR2 SMNVEV (reference sequence). Losses at the gene ends were 6 bases for V and 4 bases for J; bases not matched to a gene: 4. The CDR3 has 13 residues. CDR3 sequence: CASSPGTGYEQYF. The DNA of the CDR3 is TGTGCCAGCAGCCCCGGGACAGGGTACGAGCAGTACTTC.

This clonotype occurred many times. This sequence joins TRBV27 and TRBJ2-7, with D perhaps TRBD1 (6 bases). Trimming stripped 6 bases from V and 1 base from J, with 13 bases between. Germline loops: CDR1 MNHEY, CDR2 SMNVEV (reference sequence). The CDR3 length is 14 residues. The CDR3 sequence is CASRSNRASYEQYF. DNA of the CDR3: TGTGCCAGCAGATCAAACAGGGCGTCCTACGAGCAGTACTTC.

This clonotype came up many times. The chain couples TRBV6-6 to TRBJ2-5, with 7 bases identical to TRBD2. The trim removed 6 bases at V and 0 bases at J, leaving 10 bases unmatched. The V gene's germline CDR1 is MNHNY and CDR2 SVGAGI (reference sequence). The CDR3 totals 16 residues. CDR3 protein: CASSSPWGGYQETQYF. The CDR3 DNA sequence: TGTGCCAGCAGCTCTCCCTGGGGGGGGTACCAAGAGACCCAGTACTTC.

This clonotype was detected many times. The gene calls are TRBV12-5 and TRBJ1-3, with TRBD1 matching 7 bases. J lost 0 bases, V lost 3 bases, and 8 bases had no gene match. This CDR3 contains 17 residues. Germline CDR1 LGHNT, CDR2 FRNRAP. The chain's CDR3 is CASGFQTGPYSGNTIYF. The CDR3 DNA reads TGTGCTAGTGGTTTCCAGACAGGGCCGTACTCTGGAAACACCATATATTTT.

This clonotype has more than one count but fewer than ten. The CDR3 loop reads CSVVGVGETQYF. The CDR3 bases are TGCAGCGTTGTAGGGGTTGGGGAGACCCAGTACTTC. The chain uses TRBV29-1 and TRBJ2-5; tentative D call: TRBD1 (5 bases). The CDR3 runs 12 residues. Trimming shortened V by 4 bases and J by 5 bases, and 11 bases separated the two germline ends. CDR1 is SQVTM, CDR2 ANQGSEA, per germline.

This clonotype showed up many times. The rearrangement joins TRBV28 to TRBJ2-7, with D hard to call. The CDR3 spans 15 residues. Germline CDR1 reads MDHEN; CDR2 reads SYDVKM. V was clipped by 1 base and J by 5 bases, with 15 bases between them. Written as DNA, the CDR3 is TGTGCCAGCAGTTTATACCCCCCTTGGGTCCACGAGCAGTACTTC. It codes for CASSLYPPWVHEQYF.

This clonotype was seen many times. The chain is built from TRBV20-1 and TRBJ2-7; the match to TRBD1 covers 8 bases. CDR3 size: 14 residues. The germline CDR1 and CDR2 sequences are DFQATT and SNEGSKA (reference sequence). With 5 bases clipped from V and 5 bases from J, the junction kept 11 bases outside the gene matches. For the CDR3, the DNA is TGCAGTGCTGGTCGGACAGGGTTGAAGGACGAGCAGTACTTC. The encoded protein is CSAGRTGLKDEQYF.

This clonotype was recorded many times. The rearrangement links TRBV9 to TRBJ2-5; TRBD2 might be the D (7 bases). In germline, CDR1 is SGDLS, CDR2 YYNGEE. The V gene lost 0 bases and the J gene lost 4 bases, with 13 bases spanning the gap. The CDR3 consists of 15 residues. The CDR3 DNA is TGTGCCAGCAGCGTAGGTTACAGGGAGGGAGAGACCCAGTACTTC. It specifies CASSVGYREGETQYF.

In this sample, this clonotype turned up many times. A junction end diverges from the germline sequence, so it may reflect a read error. The rearrangement joins TRBV28 to TRBJ2-7; the D is unclear. CDR1 MDHEN and CDR2 SYDVKM come from the germline V gene. CDR3 length equals 12 residues. The CDR3 DNA is TGTGCCGGCAGTTTAACTAACTACGAGCAGTACTTC. This gives the protein CAGSLTNYEQYF.

This clonotype has ten or more counts. The rearrangement joins TRBV12-5 to TRBJ1-1, with D unresolved. Trimming took 4 bases from V and 1 from J, leaving 7 bases between them. Germline lookup yields CDR1 LGHNT and CDR2 FRNRAP. The CDR3 length is 13 residues. CDR3 sequence: CASGSQKNTEAFF. The DNA for the CDR3 is TGTGCTAGTGGTTCCCAAAAGAACACTGAAGCTTTCTTT. Full variable domain (rest looked up from reference TRBV12-5 and TRBJ1-1): DARVTQTPRHKVTEMGQEVTMRCQPILGHNTVFWYRQTMMQGLELLAYFRNRAPLDDSGMPKDRFSAEMPDATLATLKIQPSEPRDSAVYFCASGSQKNTEAFFGQGTRLTVV.

This clonotype was recorded at least ten times. The J gene is TRBJ2-7, the V gene TRBV20-1; tentative D call: TRBD2 (5 bases). Trimming removed 3 bases from V and 3 bases from J, with 24 bases in between. The CDR3 loop spans 17 amino acids. The germline CDR1 and CDR2 sequences are DFQATT and SNEGSKA (reference sequence). The CDR3 DNA reads as TGCAGTGCTAGGGGGTGGAAGTTGGCGGCGGGTGACTACGAGCAGTACTTC. Translating gives CSARGWKLAAGDYEQYF.

At least ten counts were recorded for this clonotype. This sequence joins TRBV12-3 or TRBV12-4 and TRBJ1-2; TRBD1 agrees at 9 bases. Unmatched junction bases numbered 4, after V lost 3 bases and J lost 5 bases. This CDR3 has 14 residues. In nucleotides, the CDR3 is TGTGCCAGCAGTTTGACAGGGGGTCGGTATGGCTACACCTTC. Translating gives CASSLTGGRYGYTF.

The chain joins TRBV7-9 to TRBJ2-7; D might be TRBD1 or TRBD2, each matching 5 bases. Trimming took 0 bases from V and 6 from J, leaving 12 bases between them. CDR1 and CDR2 from the germline V gene are SEHNR and FQNEAQ (reference sequence). This CDR3 is built from 14 residues. The CDR3 is CASSLAGWGSEQYF. CDR3 nucleotides: TGTGCCAGCAGCTTAGCGGGGTGGGGGTCCGAGCAGTACTTC.

The rearrangement uses TRBV6-1 and TRBJ1-6; 10 nucleotides agree with TRBD1. The CDR3 is made up of 14 amino acids. Trimming cost V 1 base and J 9 bases; bases outside gene matches: 0. The V gene's germline CDR1 is MNHNS and CDR2 SASEGT. CDR3 bases: TGTGCCAGCAGTGAAGGGACAGGGGGTTCACCCCTCCACTTT. The encoded protein is CASSEGTGGSPLHF.

This clonotype was found many times. The chain joins TRBV4-3 to TRBJ1-1; D gene uncertain. In germline, CDR1 is LGHNA, CDR2 YSLEER. V lost 0 bases and J lost 0, with 17 bases in between. The CDR3 sequence is 18 residues long. CDR3 loop: CASSQEMARAAMNTEAFF. The DNA for the CDR3 is TGCGCCAGCAGCCAAGAGATGGCCCGTGCCGCAATGAACACTGAAGCTTTCTTT.

This clonotype was seen ten or more times. This chain links TRBV14 with TRBJ2-7, with D hard to call. The length of the CDR3 is 13 residues. The germline CDR1 and CDR2 sequences are SGHDN and FVKESK. V was cut by 1 base and J by 12 bases, with 16 bases left in between. CDR3 nucleotide sequence: TGTGCCAGCAGCCAAGTCGGCCAGAGGCAGTGGTACTTC. Its protein product is CASSQVGQRQWYF. Complete variable domain (other parts from reference TRBV14 and TRBJ2-7): EAGVTQFPSHSVIEKGQTVTLRCDPISGHDNLYWYRRVMGKEIKFLLHFVKESKQDESGMPNNRFLAERTGGTYSTLKVQPAELEDSGVYFCASSQVGQRQWYFGPGTRLTVT.